The text below deals with one T cell receptor beta chain. This sample stems from a study of blood T cell repertoires in COVID-19. About the study: PBMCs, B-cell-depleted T cells, or T cells were the source of the cDNA or gDNA that made up the material.

This CDR3 contains 14 residues. V shed 1 base and J shed 6 bases, with 10 bases lying between them. Per germline, CDR1 GTSNPN and CDR2 SVGIG (reference sequence). Sequenced by immunoSEQ multiplex PCR; TCRdb stores in-frame clones only, minus some. The data contain 240,000 or so clones, around 88% of them singletons. The sequenced material came from PBMCs or T cells enriched from blood (not recorded which). The chain is built from TRBV30 and TRBJ1-6; unclear D gene. The clonotype was recovered from a man aged 35-49 years who had recovered from COVID-19. The CDR3 region is CAWSAVTINSPLHF. In DNA, the CDR3 is TGTGCCTGGAGTGCGGTCACGATTAATTCACCCCTCCACTTT.